The clone carrying this TCR beta chain showed up just once. The target antigen is unknown. The repertoire was sequenced with immunoSEQ multiplex PCR; TCRdb's copy has only in-frame clones and lacks some. The top ten hold 0.15% to 0.2% of the sample, which has about 34,000 clones, 95% to 96% seen once. This entry comes from a study of circulating and synovial CD4+ cells in juvenile arthritis. The CDR3 length is 14 residues. CDR1 MNHEY and CDR2 SVGAGI come from the germline V gene. V was pared by 7 bases and J by 3 bases, with 15 bases between. Findings and caveats of the study: CPL versus bulk CD4 samples: T cell genome counts differed by at least an order of magnitude.

What was sequenced was CD4+ T cells from blood. The receptor was isolated from a human donor with juvenile idiopathic arthritis. The chain carries TRBV6-5 and TRBJ1-1, with D perhaps matching TRBD1 (6 bases). The CDR3 here is CASTRAGADTEAFF. DNA for the CDR3: TGTGCCAGCACCCGGGCAGGGGCGGACACTGAAGCTTTCTTT.